These 2 T cell receptor beta chains originate from one sample sequenced in a study of cytomegalovirus exposure and HLA in healthy donors. 13 Jbeta primers and 60 Vbeta primers were used for the PCR. Some clones are missing from TCRdb's copy, which holds only in-frame ones; the method was immunoSEQ multiplex PCR. The sample records about 110,000 clones, under 85% being singletons. The source material was PBMCs. The receptors shown here come from a man aged 30-40 years in good health and CMV-seronegative.

The chain employs TRBV11-2 and TRBJ2-3; D might be TRBD1 (6 bases). Trimming removed 6 bases from V and 0 bases from J, with 10 bases in between. From germline, CDR1 is SGHAT and CDR2 FQNNGV. The CDR3 consists of 14 residues. CDR3 sequence reads: CASRRTESTDTQYF. In DNA, the CDR3 is TGTGCCAGCAGACGGACAGAGAGCACAGATACGCAGTATTTT.

This chain connects TRBV5-1 to TRBJ1-2; the D gene is possibly TRBD1 (6 bases). Trimming shortened V by 4 bases and J by 1 base, and 17 bases separated the two germline ends. The CDR3 is 16 residues long. CDR1 is SGHRS, CDR2 YFSETQ, per germline. The CDR3 coding sequence is TGCGCCAGCAGCCCCCGCCAGGGGAACTTTAACTATGGCTACACCTTC. It yields the protein CASSPRQGNFNYGYTF.